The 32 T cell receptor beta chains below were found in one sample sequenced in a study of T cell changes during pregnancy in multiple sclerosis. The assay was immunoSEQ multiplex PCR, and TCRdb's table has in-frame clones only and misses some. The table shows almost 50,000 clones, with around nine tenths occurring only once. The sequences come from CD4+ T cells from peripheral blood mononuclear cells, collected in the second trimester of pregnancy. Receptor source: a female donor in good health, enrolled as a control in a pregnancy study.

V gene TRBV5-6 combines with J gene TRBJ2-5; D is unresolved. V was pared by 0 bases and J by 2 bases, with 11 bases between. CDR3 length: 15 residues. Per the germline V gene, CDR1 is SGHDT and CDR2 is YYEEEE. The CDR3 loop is CASSLELGRQETQYF. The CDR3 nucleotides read TGTGCCAGCAGCTTGGAATTGGGCAGGCAAGAGACCCAGTACTTC.

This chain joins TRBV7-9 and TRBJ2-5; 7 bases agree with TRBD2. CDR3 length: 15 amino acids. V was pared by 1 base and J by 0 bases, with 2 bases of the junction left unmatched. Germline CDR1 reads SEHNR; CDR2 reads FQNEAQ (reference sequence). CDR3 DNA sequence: TGTGCCAGCAGCTTAGTCGGGGGGTACCAAGAGACCCAGTACTTC. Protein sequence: CASSLVGGYQETQYF.

CDR3 in DNA: TGTGCCTGGGGGTATTGGGCTAGCGGGGGGAGCTACGAGCAGTACTTC. Its translation: CAWGYWASGGSYEQYF. The genes are TRBV30 and TRBJ2-7; 11 bases map to TRBD2. This CDR3 contains 16 residues. The V and J ends lost 5 bases and 3 bases, in that order; junction bases with no gene match: 12. Looked up from germline, CDR1 is GTSNPN and CDR2 is SVGIG (reference sequence).

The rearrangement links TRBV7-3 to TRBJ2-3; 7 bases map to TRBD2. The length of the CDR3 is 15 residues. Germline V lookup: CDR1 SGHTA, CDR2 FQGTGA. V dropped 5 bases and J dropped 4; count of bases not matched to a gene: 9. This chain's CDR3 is CASSRPPGGADTQYF. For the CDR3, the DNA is TGTGCCAGCAGCCGCCCCCCGGGGGGTGCAGATACGCAGTATTTT.

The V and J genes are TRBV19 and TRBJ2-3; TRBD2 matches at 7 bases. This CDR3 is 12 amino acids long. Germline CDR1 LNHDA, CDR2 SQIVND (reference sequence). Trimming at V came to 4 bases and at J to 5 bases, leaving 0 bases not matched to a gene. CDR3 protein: CASSTSGDTQYF. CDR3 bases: TGTGCCAGTAGTACTAGCGGAGATACGCAGTATTTT.

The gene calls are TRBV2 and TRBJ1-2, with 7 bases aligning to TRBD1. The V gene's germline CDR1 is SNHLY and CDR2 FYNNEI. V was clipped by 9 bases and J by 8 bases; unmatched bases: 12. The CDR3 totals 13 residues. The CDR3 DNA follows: TGTGCCAGAGTCGATCAGGGGGTCAGGGGCTACACCTTC. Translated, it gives CARVDQGVRGYTF.

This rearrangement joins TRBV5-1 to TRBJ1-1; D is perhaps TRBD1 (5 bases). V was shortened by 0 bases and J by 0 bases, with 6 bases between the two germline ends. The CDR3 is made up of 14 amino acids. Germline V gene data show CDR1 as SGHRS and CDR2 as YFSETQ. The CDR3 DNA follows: TGCGCCAGCAGCTTGGGGGGCTTGAACACTGAAGCTTTCTTT. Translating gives CASSLGGLNTEAFF.

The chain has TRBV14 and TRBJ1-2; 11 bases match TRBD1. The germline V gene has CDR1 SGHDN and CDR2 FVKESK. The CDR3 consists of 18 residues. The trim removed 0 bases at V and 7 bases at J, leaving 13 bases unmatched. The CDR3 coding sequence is TGTGCCAGCAGCCAAGAACGTTGGACAGGGGGCGACGCTACTGGCTACACCTTC. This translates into CASSQERWTGGDATGYTF.

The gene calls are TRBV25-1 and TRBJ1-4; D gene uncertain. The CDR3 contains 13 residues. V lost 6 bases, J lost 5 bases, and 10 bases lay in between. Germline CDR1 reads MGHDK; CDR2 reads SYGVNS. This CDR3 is CASRAAGNEKLFF. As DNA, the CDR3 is TGTGCCAGCAGGGCGGCTGGGAATGAAAAACTGTTTTTT.

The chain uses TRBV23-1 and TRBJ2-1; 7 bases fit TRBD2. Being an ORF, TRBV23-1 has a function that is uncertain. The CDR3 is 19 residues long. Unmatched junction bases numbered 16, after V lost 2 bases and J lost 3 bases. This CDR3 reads CASSQTPLPIAGVYNEQFF. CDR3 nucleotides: TGCGCCAGCAGTCAAACCCCTTTACCGATAGCGGGTGTCTACAATGAGCAGTTCTTC.

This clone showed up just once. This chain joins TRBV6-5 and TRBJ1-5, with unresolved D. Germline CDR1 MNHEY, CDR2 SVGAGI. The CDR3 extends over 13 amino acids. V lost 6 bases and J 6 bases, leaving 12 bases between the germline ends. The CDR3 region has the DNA TGTGCCAGCAGCAGGTCTTTTGGTCAGCCCCAGCATTTT. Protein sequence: CASSRSFGQPQHF.

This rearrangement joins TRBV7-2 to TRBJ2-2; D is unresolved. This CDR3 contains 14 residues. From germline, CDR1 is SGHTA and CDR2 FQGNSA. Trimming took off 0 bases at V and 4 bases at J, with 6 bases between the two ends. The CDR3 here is CASSLAGLTGELFF. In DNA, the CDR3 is TGTGCCAGCAGCTTAGCGGGCCTCACCGGGGAGCTGTTTTTT.

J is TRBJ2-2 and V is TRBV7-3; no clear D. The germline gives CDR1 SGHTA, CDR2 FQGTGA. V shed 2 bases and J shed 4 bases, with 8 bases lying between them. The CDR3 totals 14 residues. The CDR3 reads CASSLGWSTGELFF. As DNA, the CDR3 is TGTGCCAGCAGCTTAGGTTGGAGCACCGGGGAGCTGTTTTTT.

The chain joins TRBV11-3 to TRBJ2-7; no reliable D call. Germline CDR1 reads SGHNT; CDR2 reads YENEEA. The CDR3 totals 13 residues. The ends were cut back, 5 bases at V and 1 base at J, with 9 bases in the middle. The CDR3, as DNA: TGTGCCAGCAGCCAGGCCAGTTCCTACGAGCAGTACTTC. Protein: CASSQASSYEQYF.

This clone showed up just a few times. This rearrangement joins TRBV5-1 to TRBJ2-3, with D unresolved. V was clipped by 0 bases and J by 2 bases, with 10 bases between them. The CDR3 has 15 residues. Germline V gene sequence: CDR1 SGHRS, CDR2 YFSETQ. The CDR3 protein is CASSLDDTSTDTQYF. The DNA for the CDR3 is TGCGCCAGCAGCTTGGACGACACCTCCACAGATACGCAGTATTTT.

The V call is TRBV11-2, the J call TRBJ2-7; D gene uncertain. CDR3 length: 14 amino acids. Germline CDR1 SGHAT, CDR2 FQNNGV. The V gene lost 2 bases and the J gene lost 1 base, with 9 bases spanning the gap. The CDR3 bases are TGTGCCAGCAGCTTACGAGCTCCTTCCTACGAGCAGTACTTC. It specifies CASSLRAPSYEQYF. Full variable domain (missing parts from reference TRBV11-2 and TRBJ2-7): EAGVAQSPRYKIIEKRQSVAFWCNPISGHATLYWYQQILGQGPKLLIQFQNNGVVDDSQLPKDRFSAERLKGVDSTLKIQPAKLEDSAVYLCASSLRAPSYEQYFGPGTRLTVT.

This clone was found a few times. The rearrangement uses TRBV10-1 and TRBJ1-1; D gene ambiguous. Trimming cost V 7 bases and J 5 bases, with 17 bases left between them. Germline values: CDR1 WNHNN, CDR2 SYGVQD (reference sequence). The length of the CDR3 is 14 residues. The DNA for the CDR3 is TGCGCCAGCACGGGGAAGGGTGCAAAGACTGAAGCTTTCTTT. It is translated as CASTGKGAKTEAFF.

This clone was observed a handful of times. The CDR3 loop reads CAWSHDRVWTEAFF. CDR3 nucleotide sequence: TGTGCCTGGAGCCATGACAGGGTATGGACTGAAGCTTTCTTT. The V call is TRBV30, the J call TRBJ1-1; TRBD1 matches at 7 bases. The V and J ends lost 3 bases and 5 bases, in that order; junction bases with no gene match: 9. The CDR3 covers 14 residues. Germline V CDR1 and CDR2: GTSNPN, SVGIG (reference sequence).

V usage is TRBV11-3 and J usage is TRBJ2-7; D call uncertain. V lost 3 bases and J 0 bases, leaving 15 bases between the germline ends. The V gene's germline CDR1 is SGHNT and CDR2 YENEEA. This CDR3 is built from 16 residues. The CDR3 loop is CASSFNFDINSYEQYF. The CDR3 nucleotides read TGTGCCAGCAGCTTTAATTTTGACATTAACTCCTACGAGCAGTACTTC. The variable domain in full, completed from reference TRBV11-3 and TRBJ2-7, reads EAGVVQSPRYKIIEKKQPVAFWCNPISGHNTLYWYLQNLGQGPELLIRYENEEAVDDSQLPKDRFSAERLKGVDSTLKIQPAELGDSAVYLCASSFNFDINSYEQYFGPGTRLTVT.

DNA of the CDR3: TGCAGCGCCTATGTTACTAGCGGGACCCCCTACGAGCAGTACTTC. Protein sequence: CSAYVTSGTPYEQYF. The chain is built from TRBV29-1 and TRBJ2-7; 10 nucleotides match TRBD2. CDR1 is SQVTM, CDR2 ANQGSEA, per germline. The CDR3 loop spans 15 amino acids. The trim removed 7 bases at V and 2 bases at J, leaving 11 bases unmatched.

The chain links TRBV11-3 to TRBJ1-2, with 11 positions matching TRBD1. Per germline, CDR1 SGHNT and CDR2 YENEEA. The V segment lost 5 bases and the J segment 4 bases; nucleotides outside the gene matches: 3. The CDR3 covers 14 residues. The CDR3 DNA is TGTGCCAGCAGCACCGGACAGGGGGCCTATGGCTACACCTTC. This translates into CASSTGQGAYGYTF.

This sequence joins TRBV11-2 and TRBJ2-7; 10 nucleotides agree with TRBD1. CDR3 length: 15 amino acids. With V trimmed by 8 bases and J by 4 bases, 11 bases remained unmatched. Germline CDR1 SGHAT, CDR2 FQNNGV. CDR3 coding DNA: TGTGCCAGCGGCAAAGACGGGACAGGGGTTTACGAGCAGTACTTC. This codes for CASGKDGTGVYEQYF.

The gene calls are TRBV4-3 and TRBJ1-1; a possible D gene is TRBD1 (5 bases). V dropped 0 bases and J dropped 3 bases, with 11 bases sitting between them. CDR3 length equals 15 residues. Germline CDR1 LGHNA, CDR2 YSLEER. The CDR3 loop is CASSQDGSRDTEAFF. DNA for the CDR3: TGCGCCAGCAGCCAAGATGGGTCCAGGGACACTGAAGCTTTCTTT.

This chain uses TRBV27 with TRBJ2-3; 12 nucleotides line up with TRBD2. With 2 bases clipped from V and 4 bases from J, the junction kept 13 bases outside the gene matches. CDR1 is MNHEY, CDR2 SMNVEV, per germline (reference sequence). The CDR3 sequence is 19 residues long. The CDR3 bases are TGTGCCAGCAGTTTAAAGTCTAGCGGGGGGGCCCGTCCGCCAGATACGCAGTATTTT. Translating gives CASSLKSSGGARPPDTQYF.

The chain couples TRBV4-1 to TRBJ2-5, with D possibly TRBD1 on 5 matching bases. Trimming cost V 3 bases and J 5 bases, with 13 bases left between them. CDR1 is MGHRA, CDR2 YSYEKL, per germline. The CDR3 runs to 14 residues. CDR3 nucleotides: TGCGCCAGCAGCCACTGGGTCAGGGCGGAGACCCAGTACTTC. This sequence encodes CASSHWVRAETQYF.

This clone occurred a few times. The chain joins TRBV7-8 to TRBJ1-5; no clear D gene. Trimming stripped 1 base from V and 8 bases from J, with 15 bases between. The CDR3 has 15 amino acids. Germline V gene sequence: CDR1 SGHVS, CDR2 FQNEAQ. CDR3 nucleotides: TGTGCCAGCAGCTTAGGGTATCGAGGATCGGAGCCCCAGCATTTT. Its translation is CASSLGYRGSEPQHF. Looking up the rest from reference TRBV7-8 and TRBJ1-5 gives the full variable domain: GAGVSQSPRYKVAKRGQDVALRCDPISGHVSLFWYQQALGQGPEFLTYFQNEAQLDKSGLPSDRFFAERPEGSVSTLKIQRTQQEDSAVYLCASSLGYRGSEPQHFGDGTRLSIL.

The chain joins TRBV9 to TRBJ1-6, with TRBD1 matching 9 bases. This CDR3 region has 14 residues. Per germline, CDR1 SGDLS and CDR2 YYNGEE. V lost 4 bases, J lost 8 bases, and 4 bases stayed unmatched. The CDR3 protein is CASSTRDRDSPLHF. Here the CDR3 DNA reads TGTGCCAGCAGCACCCGGGACAGGGATTCACCCCTCCACTTT.

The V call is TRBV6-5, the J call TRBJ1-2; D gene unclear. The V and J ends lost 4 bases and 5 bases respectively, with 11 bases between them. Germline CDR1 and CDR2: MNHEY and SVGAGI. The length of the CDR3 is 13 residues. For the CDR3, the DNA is TGTGCCAGCAGTTCTGCAGGCCTATATGGCTACACCTTC. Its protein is CASSSAGLYGYTF.

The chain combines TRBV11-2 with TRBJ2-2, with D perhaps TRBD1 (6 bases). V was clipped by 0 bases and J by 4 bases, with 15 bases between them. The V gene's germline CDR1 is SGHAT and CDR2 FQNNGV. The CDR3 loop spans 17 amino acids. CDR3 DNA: TGTGCCAGCAGCTTAGATCTGGGGGTCAGGGGCACCGGGGAGCTGTTTTTT. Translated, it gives CASSLDLGVRGTGELFF.

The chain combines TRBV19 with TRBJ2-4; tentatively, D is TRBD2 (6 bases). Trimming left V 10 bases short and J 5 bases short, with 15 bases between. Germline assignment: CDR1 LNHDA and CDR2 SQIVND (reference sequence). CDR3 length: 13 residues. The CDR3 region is CATLGREENIQYF. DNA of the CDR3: TGTGCCACCCTTGGCAGGGAGGAAAACATTCAGTACTTC.

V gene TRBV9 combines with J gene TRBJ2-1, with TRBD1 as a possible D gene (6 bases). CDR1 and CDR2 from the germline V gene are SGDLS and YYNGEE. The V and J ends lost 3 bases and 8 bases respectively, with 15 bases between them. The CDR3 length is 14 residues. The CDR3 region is CASSDQTGADEQFF. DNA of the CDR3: TGTGCCAGCAGCGACCAGACAGGAGCCGATGAGCAGTTCTTC.

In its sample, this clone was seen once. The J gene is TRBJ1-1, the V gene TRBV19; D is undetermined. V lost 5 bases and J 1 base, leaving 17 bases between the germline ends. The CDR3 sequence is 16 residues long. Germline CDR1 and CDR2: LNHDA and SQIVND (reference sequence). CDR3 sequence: CASSEWWAGRNTEAFF. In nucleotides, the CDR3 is TGTGCCAGTAGTGAGTGGTGGGCTGGGCGGAACACTGAAGCTTTCTTT. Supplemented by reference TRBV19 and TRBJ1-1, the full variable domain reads DGGITQSPKYLFRKEGQNVTLSCEQNLNHDAMYWYRQDPGQGLRLIYYSQIVNDFQKGDIAEGYSVSREKKESFPLTVTSAQKNPTAFYLCASSEWWAGRNTEAFFGQGTRLTVV.